Detailed here is one T cell receptor (beta chain). MiXCR was run by TCRdb on the 5' RACE reads, yielding one entry per CDR3 protein. The sample records some 1,600,000 distinct CDR3 sequences, roughly a third being singletons. The sample is drawn from a study of identical twins. The sample was cord blood. The source is a newborn girl in good health.

DNA for the CDR3: TGTGCCAGCAGCTACGGGACTAGGCAAGAGACCCAGTACTTC. This codes for CASSYGTRQETQYF. V is TRBV7-2 and J is TRBJ2-5, with 8 nucleotides matching TRBD2. CDR3 length equals 14 residues. Germline V lookup: CDR1 SGHTA, CDR2 FQGNSA. Trimming cost V 4 bases and J 2 bases; bases outside gene matches: 3.